One TCR beta chain is described in this entry. This sample is part of a study of T cell changes during pregnancy in multiple sclerosis. Sequenced by immunoSEQ multiplex PCR; TCRdb stores in-frame clones only, minus some. The sample includes 55,000 to 80,000 clones, roughly 92% of them seen just once. The CDR3 sequence is 14 residues long. Germline loops: CDR1 SQVTM, CDR2 ANQGSEA. J lost 1 base, V lost 7 bases, and 7 bases had no gene match. This chain uses TRBV29-1 with TRBJ2-7; TRBD2 agrees at 10 bases. This specimen consisted of CD8+ T cells from peripheral blood mononuclear cells, obtained in the second trimester of pregnancy. The sequence derives from a female donor with multiple sclerosis, enrolled in a pregnancy study. The CDR3 sequence: CSALLAGLSYEQYF. As DNA, the CDR3 is TGCAGCGCCTTACTAGCGGGGCTATCCTACGAGCAGTACTTC.